The 30 T cell receptor beta chains given below trace back to one sample, sequenced in a study of beta chain features in type 1 diabetes. The isolated RNA, all of it, was reverse transcribed, so expressed TCRB transcripts were what got sequenced. The assay was immunoSEQ multiplex PCR, and TCRdb's table has in-frame clones only and misses some. The sample records 600,000 to 700,000 clones, roughly an eighth being singletons. No cognate antigen is known for these TCRs. Overall study findings and caveats: Within each of all four CD4+ subsets, Type 1 diabetes patients had TCRB CDR3s that were moderately but significantly shorter.

The sequenced material came from naive CD4+ T cells from blood. The receptor set was obtained from a man aged 25-45 years with type 1 diabetes.

This clone was seen more than once but under ten times. V gene TRBV6-1 combines with J gene TRBJ2-3; maybe TRBD2 (5 bases). The germline V gene has CDR1 MNHNS and CDR2 SASEGT. The CDR3 spans 12 residues. V shed 8 bases and J shed 7 bases, with 13 bases lying between them. Here the CDR3 reads CASGGGPYTQYF. The CDR3, as DNA: TGTGCCAGCGGAGGAGGCCCGTATACGCAGTATTTT.

The chain uses TRBV27 and TRBJ2-6, with D uncertain. Trimming left V 8 bases short and J 0 bases short, with 14 bases between. The CDR3 extends over 16 amino acids. CDR1 MNHEY and CDR2 SMNVEV come from the germline V gene (reference sequence). CDR3 region: CASRPPRNSGANVLTF. The DNA for the CDR3 is TGTGCCAGCCGCCCCCCCCGGAACTCTGGGGCCAACGTCCTGACTTTC.

The CDR3 nucleotides are TGCGCCAGCAGCCCGACAGCTCCTAATGAAAAACTGTTTTTT. Encoded protein: CASSPTAPNEKLFF. The V and J genes are TRBV5-1 and TRBJ1-4; possible D gene TRBD1, 5 bases. The CDR3 spans 14 residues. Germline values: CDR1 SGHRS, CDR2 YFSETQ. Trimming shortened V by 4 bases and J by 3 bases, and 10 bases separated the two germline ends.

This chain joins TRBV9 and TRBJ1-2; D not certain. The V end lost 4 bases, the J end lost 2 bases, and 9 bases lay between the germline ends. The CDR3 totals 13 residues. Germline V lookup: CDR1 SGDLS, CDR2 YYNGEE. CDR3 sequence: CASSFDGNYGYTF. DNA of the CDR3: TGTGCCAGCAGCTTCGACGGAAACTATGGCTACACCTTC.

The chain is built from TRBV6-6 and TRBJ2-3; no clear D gene. The ends were cut back, 6 bases at V and 1 base at J, with 11 bases in the middle. The CDR3 is 14 residues long. Per germline, CDR1 MNHNY and CDR2 SVGAGI (reference sequence). The CDR3 region has the DNA TGTGCCAGCAGGCCGGGCCTGGGCACAGATACGCAGTATTTT. Its translation: CASRPGLGTDTQYF.

This clone appeared a few times. This chain uses TRBV30 with TRBJ2-7; the match to TRBD2 covers 10 bases. CDR3 length: 16 amino acids. Trimming took 1 base from V and 5 from J; bases not matched to a gene: 11. Germline-derived CDR1 and CDR2 are GTSNPN and SVGIG (reference sequence). The CDR3 DNA follows: TGTGCCTGGAGTGGACAACTAGCGGGGACGAGGGACGAGCAGTACTTC. The encoded protein is CAWSGQLAGTRDEQYF. The entire variable domain, with the rest obtained from reference TRBV30 and TRBJ2-7, is as follows: SQTIHQWPATLVQPVGSPLSLECTVEGTSNPNLYWYRQAAGRGLQLLFYSVGIGQISSEVPQNLSASRPQDRQFILSSKKLLLSDSGFYLCAWSGQLAGTRDEQYFGPGTRLTVT.

The chain joins TRBV4-3 to TRBJ1-2; a possible D gene is TRBD1 (5 bases). V was trimmed by 0 bases and J by 2 bases, leaving 13 bases between them. The CDR3 contains 16 residues. The germline CDR1 and CDR2 sequences are LGHNA and YSLEER. CDR3 sequence reads: CASSQDPQGRNYGYTF. Written as DNA, the CDR3 is TGCGCCAGCAGCCAAGATCCCCAGGGTAGGAACTATGGCTACACCTTC.

CDR3: CASSIALMDTQYF. CDR3 nucleotide sequence: TGTGCCAGTAGTATAGCGCTGATGGATACGCAGTATTTT. The chain joins TRBV19 to TRBJ2-3; D remains unclear. Per the germline V gene, CDR1 is LNHDA and CDR2 is SQIVND (reference sequence). CDR3 size: 13 residues. Trimming removed 1 base from V and 6 bases from J, with 8 bases in between.

The chain has TRBV18 and TRBJ2-7; D unresolved. The CDR3 is 12 amino acids. V was clipped by 3 bases and J by 4 bases, with 7 bases between them. Per the germline V gene, CDR1 is KGHSH and CDR2 is LQKENI. For the CDR3, the DNA is TGTGCCAGCTCACCTACACAATACGAGCAGTACTTC. Its translation: CASSPTQYEQYF. The whole variable domain, filled in from reference TRBV18 and TRBJ2-7, reads NAGVMQNPRHLVRRRGQEARLRCSPMKGHSHVYWYRQLPEEGLKFMVYLQKENIIDESGMPKERFSAEFPKEGPSILRIQQVVRGDSAAYFCASSPTQYEQYFGPGTRLTVT.

This clone showed up just a few times. This chain links TRBV7-2 with TRBJ2-3, with TRBD2 identical over 9 bases. The CDR3 length is 13 residues. The V gene end was trimmed by 10 bases and the J gene end by 3 bases; junction bases not matched to a gene: 5. The germline CDR1 and CDR2 sequences are SGHTA and FQGNSA. The CDR3 nucleotides read TGTGCCACCGCCGCGGGGGGGACAGATACGCAGTATTTT. Translated, it gives CATAAGGTDTQYF.

This clone has just a few counts. The chain combines TRBV12-5 with TRBJ2-7; a weak D match, TRBD1 (6 bases). The CDR3 extends over 13 amino acids. V was trimmed by 7 bases and J by 5 bases, leaving 15 bases between them. The germline V gene has CDR1 LGHNT and CDR2 FRNRAP. The DNA for the CDR3 is TGTGCTAGTGCCATCGACAGGTCGCACGAGCAGTACTTC. Translated: CASAIDRSHEQYF.

This clone was counted a few times. The gene calls are TRBV29-1 and TRBJ2-1; the D gene is possibly TRBD2 (6 bases). Trimming removed 7 bases at V and 3 bases at J, with 10 bases between. The CDR3 is made up of 12 amino acids. Per the germline V gene, CDR1 is SQVTM and CDR2 is ANQGSEA. CDR3 residues: CSALGGYNEQFF. Here the CDR3 DNA reads TGCAGCGCCCTGGGGGGCTACAATGAGCAGTTCTTC.

J is TRBJ2-2 and V is TRBV4-3, with 9 bases that match TRBD1. The CDR3 totals 15 residues. V lost 1 base to trimming and J lost 7 bases; unmatched junction nucleotides: 4. Germline V CDR1 and CDR2: LGHNA, YSLEER. Here the CDR3 reads CASSQVQGADGELFF. The CDR3 nucleotides read TGCGCCAGCAGCCAAGTACAGGGGGCTGACGGGGAGCTGTTTTTT.

This clone was observed a handful of times. The chain uses TRBV10-2 and TRBJ2-7; 8 bases match TRBD2. V lost 6 bases to trimming and J lost 2 bases; unmatched junction nucleotides: 15. CDR3 size: 17 residues. Germline V gives CDR1 WSHSY, CDR2 SAAADI. The CDR3 coding sequence is TGCGCCAGCAGGCACCCTCGGGAGGGGGGCTTCACCTACGAGCAGTACTTC. Amino acid sequence: CASRHPREGGFTYEQYF.

The chain couples TRBV6-6 to TRBJ1-6, with no clear D. The germline V and J ends were trimmed by 2 bases and 6 bases, with 8 bases remaining between them. The CDR3 is 14 residues long. Germline lookup yields CDR1 MNHNY and CDR2 SVGAGI (reference sequence). CDR3 in amino acids: CASSYQHPNSPLHF. The CDR3 bases are TGTGCCAGCAGTTACCAACATCCTAATTCACCCCTCCACTTT.

This clone was counted between two and nine times. The CDR3 is CASSPGAGSGNTIYF. The CDR3, as DNA: TGTGCCAGCAGTCCGGGGGCAGGGTCCGGAAACACCATATATTTT. The chain is built from TRBV5-4 and TRBJ1-3; possible D gene TRBD1, 6 bases. Between the trimmed V and J ends, which lost 5 bases and 4 bases, there was a span of 16 bases. This CDR3 comprises 15 residues. Germline CDR1 reads SGHNT; CDR2 reads YYREEE (reference sequence).

J is TRBJ1-6 and V is TRBV30; possible D gene TRBD1, 5 bases. V lost 5 bases, J lost 9 bases, and 17 bases lay in between. Germline CDR1 reads GTSNPN; CDR2 reads SVGIG (reference sequence). The CDR3 length is 14 residues. The CDR3 DNA is TGTGCCTGGCGCACCGAACCCGGGGGTTCACCCCTCCACTTT. It codes for CAWRTEPGGSPLHF. The whole variable domain, filled in from reference TRBV30 and TRBJ1-6, reads SQTIHQWPATLVQPVGSPLSLECTVEGTSNPNLYWYRQAAGRGLQLLFYSVGIGQISSEVPQNLSASRPQDRQFILSSKKLLLSDSGFYLCAWRTEPGGSPLHFGNGTRLTVT.

This chain joins TRBV7-2 and TRBJ2-1; D tentatively fits TRBD1 or TRBD2 (5 bases each). The V gene lost 6 bases and the J gene lost 8 bases, with 17 bases spanning the gap. Germline V gene lookup returns CDR1 SGHTA and CDR2 FQGNSA. The CDR3 loop spans 14 amino acids. The DNA for the CDR3 is TGTGCCAGCAGGCGGGCCGGGGCCGTGGATGAGCAGTTCTTC. Its translation is CASRRAGAVDEQFF. Together with reference TRBV7-2 and TRBJ2-1, the CDR3 gives the full variable domain: GAGVSQSPSNKVTEKGKDVELRCDPISGHTALYWYRQSLGQGLEFLIYFQGNSAPDKSGLPSDRFSAERTGGSVSTLTIQRTQQEDSAVYLCASRRAGAVDEQFFGPGTRLTVL.

The chain employs TRBV18 and TRBJ2-6, with TRBD1 as a possible D gene (5 bases). This CDR3 is built from 17 residues. V shed 1 base and J shed 1 base, with 11 bases lying between them. The V gene's germline CDR1 is KGHSH and CDR2 LQKENI. The CDR3 is CASSPQGPNSGANVLTF. DNA for the CDR3: TGTGCCAGCTCACCACAGGGGCCCAATTCTGGGGCCAACGTCCTGACTTTC. Using reference TRBV18 and TRBJ2-6 for the parts outside the CDR3, the full variable domain is NAGVMQNPRHLVRRRGQEARLRCSPMKGHSHVYWYRQLPEEGLKFMVYLQKENIIDESGMPKERFSAEFPKEGPSILRIQQVVRGDSAAYFCASSPQGPNSGANVLTFGAGSRLTVL.

This clone was counted a few times. The chain is built from TRBV7-7 and TRBJ2-7; D call uncertain. The germline CDR1 and CDR2 sequences are SSHAT and FNYEAQ (reference sequence). V was cut by 1 base and J by 2 bases, with 9 bases left in between. This CDR3 has 14 amino acids. Here the CDR3 reads CASSLGLGTYEQYF. CDR3 DNA sequence: TGTGCCAGCAGCTTAGGATTAGGGACCTACGAGCAGTACTTC.

Here the CDR3 reads CASSQEGGNYGYTF. As DNA, the CDR3 is TGCGCCAGCAGCCAAGAGGGGGGGAACTATGGCTACACCTTC. The chain couples TRBV4-3 to TRBJ1-2, with D possibly TRBD1 on 5 matching bases. This CDR3 is 14 amino acids long. Germline CDR1 and CDR2: LGHNA and YSLEER. V gave up 0 bases and J gave up 2 bases, with 7 bases separating them.

This chain links TRBV7-9 with TRBJ1-6, with 7 bases identical to TRBD1. V gave up 1 base and J gave up 7 bases; unmatched junction bases: 4. The CDR3 loop spans 15 amino acids. The germline V gene has CDR1 SEHNR and CDR2 FQNEAQ (reference sequence). CDR3 amino acids: CASSLGVTGNSPLHF. The CDR3 DNA is TGTGCCAGCAGCTTAGGAGTGACAGGGAATTCACCCCTCCACTTT.

In this sample, this clone turned up a few times. Here the CDR3 DNA reads TGTGCCAGCAGTTACTGGGACGGCGGACCAAAAAAAACTTTCTTT. Its protein is CASSYWDGGPKKTFF. The gene calls are TRBV6-5 and TRBJ1-1, with a weak D call TRBD1 (5 bases). The V gene's germline CDR1 is MNHEY and CDR2 SVGAGI. V was pared by 1 base and J by 12 bases, with 21 bases between. The CDR3 loop spans 15 amino acids.

This clone was seen a handful of times. V is TRBV7-2 and J is TRBJ2-5; 11 nucleotides match TRBD2. The ends lost 7 bases at V and 2 bases at J; junction bases unmatched: 3. This CDR3 contains 14 residues. CDR1 is SGHTA and CDR2 is FQGNSA in the germline V gene. In DNA, the CDR3 is TGTGCCAGCAACCCTAGCGGGGGGCAAGAGACCCAGTACTTC. It codes for CASNPSGGQETQYF.

The chain has TRBV18 and TRBJ2-4; TRBD2 matches 7 bases. Germline CDR1 reads KGHSH; CDR2 reads LQKENI. Losses at the gene ends were 4 bases for V and 9 bases for J; bases not matched to a gene: 9. The CDR3 loop spans 14 amino acids. The CDR3 DNA sequence: TGTGCCAGCTCACAAAAGGGAGGGCTAGGCATTCAGTACTTC. Translating it yields CASSQKGGLGIQYF.

In this sample, this clone turned up a few times. The chain uses TRBV28 and TRBJ2-7; D unresolved. The CDR3 totals 11 residues. V was clipped by 10 bases and J by 4 bases, with 11 bases between them. The germline gives CDR1 MDHEN, CDR2 SYDVKM. Here the CDR3 DNA reads TGTGCCACTACGGGCGCGTACGAGCAGTACTTC. Translated, it gives CATTGAYEQYF.

This clone has just a few counts. This sequence joins TRBV11-1 and TRBJ2-1; 9 bases are a match to TRBD2. In germline, CDR1 is SGHAT, CDR2 FQDESV (reference sequence). The V gene end was trimmed by 4 bases and the J gene end by 7 bases; junction bases not matched to a gene: 8. The CDR3 consists of 15 residues. This chain's CDR3 is CASSSPASGGNEQFF. The CDR3 coding sequence is TGTGCCAGCAGCTCCCCGGCCAGCGGGGGGAATGAGCAGTTCTTC.

The genes are TRBV2 and TRBJ1-6; D is unclear. The germline V gene has CDR1 SNHLY and CDR2 FYNNEI. Between the trimmed V and J ends, which lost 2 bases and 3 bases, there was a span of 8 bases. The CDR3 covers 15 residues. The CDR3 nucleotides are TGTGCCAGCAGTGAAAGACGGGACTATAATTCACCCCTCCACTTT. Translating it yields CASSERRDYNSPLHF.

This clone appeared a few times. The chain combines TRBV27 with TRBJ2-7; the D gene could be TRBD1 or TRBD2 (5 bases each). CDR1 is MNHEY and CDR2 is SMNVEV in the germline V gene (reference sequence). The V and J ends lost 5 bases and 4 bases respectively, with 12 bases between them. The CDR3 sequence is 13 residues long. For the CDR3, the DNA is TGTGCCAGCAGTCCACGGGACGGATACGAGCAGTACTTC. Encoded protein: CASSPRDGYEQYF.

A few counts support this clone. The chain has TRBV9 and TRBJ1-5, with a tentative D call TRBD1 (5 bases). CDR3 length equals 14 residues. V shed 4 bases and J shed 1 base, with 9 bases lying between them. Germline V gives CDR1 SGDLS, CDR2 YYNGEE. The chain's CDR3 is CASSRGLSNQPQHF. CDR3 DNA sequence: TGTGCCAGCAGCAGGGGACTGAGCAATCAGCCCCAGCATTTT.